This entry lists 14 T cell receptor beta chains sequenced from one sample in a study of beta chain features in type 1 diabetes. Expressed TCRB transcripts were sequenced because the isolated RNA had all been reverse transcribed beforehand. Assay used: immunoSEQ multiplex PCR; TCRdb lists only in-frame clones, some missing. The sample contains 900,000 or so clones, roughly a sixth of which appear only once. Material for sequencing was naive CD4+ T cells from blood. The receptors stem from a woman aged 18-35 years in good health.

The chain is built from TRBV7-9 and TRBJ2-3, with TRBD2 matching over 9 bases. CDR3 length equals 16 residues. Per the germline V gene, CDR1 is SEHNR and CDR2 is FQNEAQ (reference sequence). V shed 8 bases and J 6 bases; nucleotides not matched to a gene: 15. CDR3 loop: CASRTNLAGEADTQYF. The CDR3 DNA reads as TGTGCCAGCCGGACGAACTTAGCGGGAGAGGCGGATACGCAGTATTTT.

The chain employs TRBV5-1 and TRBJ2-3; 14 bases are shared with TRBD2. In germline, CDR1 is SGHRS, CDR2 YFSETQ. This CDR3 comprises 17 residues. J lost 4 bases, V lost 4 bases, and 8 bases had no gene match. DNA for the CDR3: TGCGCCAGCAGCCGACTAGCGGGAGGGCCGAGCGCAGATACGCAGTATTTT. It yields the protein CASSRLAGGPSADTQYF.

V gene TRBV6-5 combines with J gene TRBJ2-5; D might be TRBD2 (5 bases). CDR3 length: 12 residues. From germline, CDR1 is MNHEY and CDR2 SVGAGI. V was cut by 8 bases and J by 4 bases, with 11 bases left in between. The DNA of the CDR3 is TGTGCCAGCTGGAGGTGGAGAGAGACCCAGTACTTC. Its translation is CASWRWRETQYF.

This clone came up a few times. This chain links TRBV19 with TRBJ2-5; 13 bases fit TRBD2. The CDR3 runs to 16 residues. The junction had 8 bases not matched to a gene; V was cut back by 5 bases and J by 5 bases. In germline, CDR1 is LNHDA, CDR2 SQIVND (reference sequence). CDR3 DNA sequence: TGTGCCAGTAGTCGCGGACTAGCGGGAGATAGGGAGACCCAGTACTTC. Its translation: CASSRGLAGDRETQYF.

A few counts support this clone. The rearrangement links TRBV7-9 to TRBJ2-3; D may be TRBD1 (6 bases). The CDR3 contains 14 residues. V dropped 6 bases and J dropped 1 base, with 11 bases sitting between them. The V gene's germline CDR1 is SEHNR and CDR2 FQNEAQ (reference sequence). CDR3 sequence (DNA): TGTGCCAGCAGTGTGGGGGCTGGCACAGATACGCAGTATTTT. Translation gives CASSVGAGTDTQYF.

Only a few counts were recorded for this clone. The rearrangement links TRBV18 to TRBJ2-7; D remains unclear. Germline assignment: CDR1 KGHSH and CDR2 LQKENI. The CDR3 spans 14 residues. The V and J ends lost 0 bases and 3 bases respectively, with 9 bases between them. CDR3 coding DNA: TGTGCCAGCTCACCACCGGTCTCGAGCTACGAGCAGTACTTC. Translating it yields CASSPPVSSYEQYF.

This clone was detected many times. The chain employs TRBV7-9 and TRBJ1-4, with unresolved D. This CDR3 is 14 amino acids long. Germline V gives CDR1 SEHNR, CDR2 FQNEAQ (reference sequence). Deletions cut 5 bases from V and 7 bases from J, with 14 bases between. The CDR3 loop is CASSPSGRVEKLFF. CDR3 DNA: TGTGCCAGCAGCCCATCAGGACGGGTTGAAAAACTGTTTTTT.

This clone was seen a few times. V gene TRBV5-4 combines with J gene TRBJ2-1, with a weak D call TRBD2 (5 bases). The CDR3 totals 13 residues. Deletions cut 4 bases from V and 7 bases from J, with 12 bases between. Germline V gene lookup returns CDR1 SGHNT and CDR2 YYREEE (reference sequence). As DNA, the CDR3 is TGTGCCAGCAGCCCGGAAACGGGGAATGAGCAGTTCTTC. Encoded protein: CASSPETGNEQFF.

This clone was observed a few times. V and J are TRBV7-2 and TRBJ2-1; TRBD2 matches 8 bases. With 5 bases clipped from V and 4 bases from J, the junction kept 7 bases outside the gene matches. Germline V lookup: CDR1 SGHTA, CDR2 FQGNSA. The CDR3 loop spans 15 amino acids. CDR3 bases: TGTGCCAGCAGCGAAAGGTCTAGCGGGTACAATGAGCAGTTCTTC. Translating gives CASSERSSGYNEQFF.

The CDR3, as DNA: TGTGCCAGCAGTAGCGGGAGTAATCGCGAGCAGTACTTC. Protein: CASSSGSNREQYF. This chain links TRBV7-8 with TRBJ2-7; 9 bases align to TRBD2. Germline CDR1 is SGHVS and CDR2 is FQNEAQ. The trim removed 6 bases at V and 6 bases at J, leaving 6 bases unmatched. CDR3 length: 13 amino acids.

The chain recombines TRBV5-1 with TRBJ2-3; D is tentatively TRBD1 or TRBD2 (6 bases each). The CDR3 runs to 18 residues. Looked up from germline, CDR1 is SGHRS and CDR2 is YFSETQ. V was trimmed by 2 bases and J by 6 bases, leaving 25 bases between them. Written as DNA, the CDR3 is TGCGCCAGCAGCTTTCCTCCAGTTCGGGGGCACTTAGCGGATACGCAGTATTTT. Translated, it gives CASSFPPVRGHLADTQYF.

The rearrangement uses TRBV6-5 and TRBJ2-5, with a tentative D call TRBD2 (5 bases). CDR3 length: 13 amino acids. Germline V gene lookup returns CDR1 MNHEY and CDR2 SVGAGI. V was pared by 4 bases and J by 3 bases, with 9 bases between. The CDR3 DNA follows: TGTGCCAGCAGTTGGGAGAGGAAAGAGACCCAGTACTTC. As protein: CASSWERKETQYF.

This clone appeared a few times. CDR3 sequence: CASSQNRNREAYGYTF. The CDR3 region has the DNA TGTGCCAGCAGTCAGAACCGGAACCGGGAGGCGTATGGCTACACCTTC. V and J are TRBV2 and TRBJ1-2; D gene ambiguous. The CDR3 loop spans 16 amino acids. Germline V gene lookup returns CDR1 SNHLY and CDR2 FYNNEI. Trimming cost V 5 bases and J 5 bases, with 21 bases left between them. Drawing the rest from reference TRBV2 and TRBJ1-2, the complete variable domain is EPEVTQTPSHQVTQMGQEVILRCVPISNHLYFYWYRQILGQKVEFLVSFYNNEISEKSEIFDDQFSVERPDGSNFTLKIRSTKLEDSAMYFCASSQNRNREAYGYTFGSGTRLTVV.

The V gene is TRBV6-5, the J gene TRBJ1-4; D is unresolved. Germline CDR1 MNHEY, CDR2 SVGAGI. V was shortened by 5 bases and J by 8 bases, with 15 bases between the two germline ends. This CDR3 is 14 amino acids long. In nucleotides, the CDR3 is TGTGCCAGCAGTGAAATGGGTTTTAACGAAAAACTGTTTTTT. It is translated as CASSEMGFNEKLFF.